This TCR beta chain was obtained from a study of blood T cell repertoires in COVID-19. Study as a whole: The origin of the acute and convalescent COVID-19 samples was the United States, Italy and Spain.

The V gene lost 4 bases and the J gene lost 1 base, with 17 bases spanning the gap. Germline V gene lookup returns CDR1 SGHRS and CDR2 YFSETQ. This CDR3 is built from 17 residues. This clone was detected a few times. Patients of the Seattle cohort, enrolled during active infection, were followed longitudinally. In the original workflow: It was from reference gene primer amplification that nucleated cell counts were estimated. Method: immunoSEQ multiplex PCR; TCRdb's copy keeps in-frame clones and lacks some. The V and J calls and clone size come from that table; D and trimming were worked out from the DNA. The sample records about 150,000 clones, about 85% being singletons.

The J gene is TRBJ2-2, the V gene TRBV5-1, with a possible D match to TRBD2 (5 bases). This clonotype was obtained from a man aged 55 to 69 with COVID-19, enrolled during active disease. Sequencing was carried out using peripheral blood. CDR3 DNA: TGCGCCAGCAGCCTAGCCCTATCAGCAGGGAACACCGGGGAGCTGTTTTTT. Its translation: CASSLALSAGNTGELFF.